The next 14 T cell receptor beta chains were all read from a single sample in a study of human versus mouse CDR3 diversity and MHC coevolution. The method was immunoSEQ multiplex PCR; TCRdb's version includes in-frame clones alone and lacks a portion of them. The table shows around 77,000 clones, with under 95% occurring only once. Sequenced: naive CD4+ T cells from blood. Described subset: CD45RO-negative CD62L-positive naive CD4 T cells. The receptors shown here come from a person aged 30-69 years in good health.

The V call is TRBV30, the J call TRBJ2-3, with TRBD1 matching over 8 bases. This CDR3 comprises 18 residues. V lost 0 bases and J lost 4; bases outside the gene matches: 15. Germline V CDR1 and CDR2: GTSNPN, SVGIG (reference sequence). The CDR3 spells CAWSVHTGQGIFADTQYF. The CDR3 nucleotides are TGTGCCTGGAGTGTACATACTGGACAGGGTATTTTCGCAGATACGCAGTATTTT.

The chain employs TRBV9 and TRBJ2-7, with D tentatively TRBD2 (7 bases). Between the trimmed V and J ends, which lost 2 bases and 2 bases, there was a span of 14 bases. Germline CDR1 and CDR2: SGDLS and YYNGEE. The CDR3 length is 15 residues. CDR3 residues: CASSVGGGVTYEQYF. The CDR3 coding sequence is TGTGCCAGCAGCGTGGGAGGGGGGGTAACCTACGAGCAGTACTTC.

The V and J genes are TRBV7-9 and TRBJ1-2; D ambiguous. Trimming shortened V by 5 bases and J by 5 bases, and 18 bases separated the two germline ends. The CDR3 consists of 15 residues. CDR1 and CDR2 from the germline V gene are SEHNR and FQNEAQ (reference sequence). This CDR3 is CASSKDSNLDYGYTF. The CDR3, as DNA: TGTGCCAGCAGCAAAGACTCGAATCTCGATTATGGCTACACCTTC.

The rearrangement links TRBV18 to TRBJ2-7; no definite D call. Trimming took off 2 bases at V and 5 bases at J, with 13 bases between the two ends. This CDR3 is built from 14 residues. CDR1 and CDR2 (germline): KGHSH, LQKENI. CDR3 residues: CASSPKTQAHEQYF. The CDR3 nucleotides read TGTGCCAGCTCACCAAAGACTCAAGCCCACGAGCAGTACTTC.

The V gene is TRBV19, the J gene TRBJ1-2; D unclear. Germline V gene lookup returns CDR1 LNHDA and CDR2 SQIVND (reference sequence). This CDR3 spans 12 amino acids. Trimming removed 5 bases from V and 10 bases from J, with 14 bases in between. In nucleotides, the CDR3 is TGTGCCAGTAGTTTCACCACCGGGAACTACACCTTC. Protein product: CASSFTTGNYTF.

Of note for this clone: In the same sample, other DNA sequences code for this CDR3. The genes are TRBV28 and TRBJ1-5; D is possibly TRBD1 (6 bases). V lost 5 bases, J lost 0 bases, and 11 bases lay in between. This CDR3 spans 15 amino acids. CDR1 and CDR2 from the germline V gene are MDHEN and SYDVKM. The CDR3 DNA reads as TGTGCCAGCAGTCCTGGACAGAGTAGCAATCAGCCCCAGCATTTT. This encodes CASSPGQSSNQPQHF.

This clone came up once. The gene calls are TRBV6-5 and TRBJ1-2, with D tentatively TRBD1 (6 bases). The V end lost 2 bases, the J end lost 3 bases, and 13 bases lay between the germline ends. This CDR3 has 15 residues. Looked up from germline, CDR1 is MNHEY and CDR2 is SVGAGI. Here the CDR3 reads CASSYVSRGDYGYTF. The CDR3 coding sequence is TGTGCCAGCAGTTACGTGAGCAGGGGAGACTATGGCTACACCTTC.

The chain couples TRBV7-9 to TRBJ2-5; D is unresolved. The J call could be wrong; TRBJ2-7 is a better fit for the DNA end. Germline V gives CDR1 SEHNR, CDR2 FQNEAQ (reference sequence). This CDR3 region has 11 residues. CDR3 in amino acids: CASSLSHEQYF. As DNA, the CDR3 is TGTGCCAGCAGCTTATCCCACGAGCAGTACTTC.

Of note for this clone: One end of the junction is discordant with germline, which a read error may explain. The chain links TRBV10-3 to TRBJ2-3, with 9 bases identical to TRBD2. Germline CDR1 reads ENHRY; CDR2 reads SYGVKD. The CDR3 sequence is 14 residues long. The CDR3 loop is CATSERGVSDTQYF. DNA for the CDR3: TGTGCCACCAGTGAGCGGGGGGTCTCAGATACGCAGTATTTT.

This chain links TRBV5-1 with TRBJ2-5; 7 bases align to TRBD1. The germline CDR1 and CDR2 sequences are SGHRS and YFSETQ. Unmatched junction bases numbered 7, after V lost 3 bases and J lost 2 bases. This CDR3 is 15 amino acids long. The DNA of the CDR3 is TGCGCCAGCAGCTCACAGGGGACGCATCAAGAGACCCAGTACTTC. Its translation is CASSSQGTHQETQYF.

The chain couples TRBV6-1 to TRBJ1-2, with D possibly matching TRBD1 (5 bases). The CDR3 is made up of 15 amino acids. The ends were cut back, 4 bases at V and 6 bases at J, with 18 bases in the middle. Germline CDR1 MNHNS, CDR2 SASEGT. The CDR3 spells CASSGRRGQRDGYTF. DNA of the CDR3: TGTGCCAGCAGTGGCCGGAGGGGCCAGAGGGATGGCTACACCTTC.

V is TRBV18 and J is TRBJ1-4; the D is unclear. V was cut by 5 bases and J by 1 base, with 11 bases left in between. The CDR3 totals 15 residues. Germline V gives CDR1 KGHSH, CDR2 LQKENI. The CDR3 DNA is TGTGCCAGCTCAACGGCCGCAGGAACTAATGAAAAACTGTTTTTT. The encoded protein is CASSTAAGTNEKLFF.

The chain combines TRBV5-1 with TRBJ1-6; 7 bases align to TRBD1. Germline loops: CDR1 SGHRS, CDR2 YFSETQ. The CDR3 sequence is 16 residues long. Losses at the gene ends were 0 bases for V and 10 bases for J; bases not matched to a gene: 10. Written as DNA, the CDR3 is TGCGCCAGCAGCTTGGGTTGGACAGGAATATGGTCACCCCTCCACTTT. This sequence encodes CASSLGWTGIWSPLHF.

This sequence joins TRBV5-1 and TRBJ1-1, with 8 positions matching TRBD1. Germline-derived CDR1 and CDR2 are SGHRS and YFSETQ. There are 14 residues in the CDR3. J lost 6 bases, V lost 4 bases, and 8 bases had no gene match. This chain's CDR3 is CASSGGQASAEAFF. In DNA form, the CDR3 reads TGCGCCAGCAGCGGGGGACAGGCCAGTGCTGAAGCTTTCTTT.